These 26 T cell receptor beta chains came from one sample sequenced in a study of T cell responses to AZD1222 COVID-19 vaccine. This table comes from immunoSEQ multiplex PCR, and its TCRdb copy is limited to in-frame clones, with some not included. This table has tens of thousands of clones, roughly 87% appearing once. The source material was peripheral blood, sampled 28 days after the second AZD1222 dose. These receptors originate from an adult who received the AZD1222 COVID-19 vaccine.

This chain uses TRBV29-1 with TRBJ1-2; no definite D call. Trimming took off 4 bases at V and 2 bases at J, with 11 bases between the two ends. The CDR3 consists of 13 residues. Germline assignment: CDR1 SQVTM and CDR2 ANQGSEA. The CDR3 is CSVVNPLNYGYTF. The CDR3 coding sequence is TGCAGCGTTGTCAACCCGCTCAACTATGGCTACACCTTC.

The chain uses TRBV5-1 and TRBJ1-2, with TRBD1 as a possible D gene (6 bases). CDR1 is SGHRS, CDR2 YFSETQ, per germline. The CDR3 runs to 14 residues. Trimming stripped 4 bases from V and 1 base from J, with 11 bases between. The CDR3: CASSKDSLNYGYTF. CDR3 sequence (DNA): TGCGCCAGCAGCAAGGACAGCCTTAACTATGGCTACACCTTC.

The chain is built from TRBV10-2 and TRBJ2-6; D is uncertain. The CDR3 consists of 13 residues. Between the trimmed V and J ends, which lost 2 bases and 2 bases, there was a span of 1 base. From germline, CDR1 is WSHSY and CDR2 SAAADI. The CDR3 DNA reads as TGCGCCAGCAGTGAGGCTGGGGCCAACGTCCTGACTTTC. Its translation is CASSEAGANVLTF.

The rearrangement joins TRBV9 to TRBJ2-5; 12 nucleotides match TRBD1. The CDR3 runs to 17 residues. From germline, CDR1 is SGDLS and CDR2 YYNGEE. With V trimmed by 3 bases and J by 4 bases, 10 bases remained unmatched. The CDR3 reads CASSAGTGGKVGETQYF. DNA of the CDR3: TGTGCCAGCAGCGCTGGGACAGGGGGCAAGGTAGGAGAGACCCAGTACTTC.

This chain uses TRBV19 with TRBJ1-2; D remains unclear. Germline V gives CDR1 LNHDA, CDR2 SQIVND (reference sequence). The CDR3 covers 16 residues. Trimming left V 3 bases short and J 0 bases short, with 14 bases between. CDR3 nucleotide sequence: TGTGCCAGTAGTATGGGCGGAGAGAGATCTAACTATGGCTACACCTTC. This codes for CASSMGGERSNYGYTF.

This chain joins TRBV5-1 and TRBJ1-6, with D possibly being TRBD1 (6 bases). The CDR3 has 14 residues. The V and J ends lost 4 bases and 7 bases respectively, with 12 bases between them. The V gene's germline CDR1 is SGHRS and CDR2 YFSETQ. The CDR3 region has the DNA TGCGCCAGCAGCGCCGGGACACCGAATTCACCCCTCCACTTT. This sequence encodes CASSAGTPNSPLHF.

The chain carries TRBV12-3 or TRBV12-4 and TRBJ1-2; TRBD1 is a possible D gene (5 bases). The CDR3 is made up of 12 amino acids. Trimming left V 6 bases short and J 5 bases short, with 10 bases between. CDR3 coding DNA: TGTGCCAGCAGGTACGGGGCTTATGGCTACACCTTC. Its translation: CASRYGAYGYTF.

CDR3 nucleotides: TGTGCCAGCAGCTTAGGCAGCGGGTTCCGTAATGAGCAGTTCTTC. Translation: CASSLGSGFRNEQFF. This rearrangement joins TRBV7-6 to TRBJ2-1; maybe TRBD2 (6 bases). Looked up from germline, CDR1 is SGHVS and CDR2 is FNYEAQ. The CDR3 length is 15 residues. Trimming cost V 1 base and J 7 bases, with 14 bases left between them. The whole variable domain, filled in from reference TRBV7-6 and TRBJ2-1, reads GAGVSQSPRYKVTKRGQDVALRCDPISGHVSLYWYRQALGQGPEFLTYFNYEAQQDKSGLPNDRFSAERPEGSISTLTIQRTEQRDSAMYRCASSLGSGFRNEQFFGPGTRLTVL.

This CDR3 reads CASSQSRGREQYF. The DNA for the CDR3 is TGTGCCAGCAGCCAATCTAGGGGTCGCGAGCAGTACTTC. The chain links TRBV16 to TRBJ2-7; weak D call: TRBD1 (5 bases). V was pared by 0 bases and J by 6 bases, with 9 bases between. Per the germline V gene, CDR1 is KGHSY and CDR2 is FQNENV. This CDR3 region has 13 residues. The full variable domain, rest sourced from reference TRBV16 and TRBJ2-7, is GEEVAQTPKHLVRGEGQKAKLYCAPIKGHSYVFWYQQVLKNEFKFLISFQNENVFDETGMPKERFSAKCLPNSPCSLEIQATKLEDSAVYFCASSQSRGREQYFGPGTRLTVT.

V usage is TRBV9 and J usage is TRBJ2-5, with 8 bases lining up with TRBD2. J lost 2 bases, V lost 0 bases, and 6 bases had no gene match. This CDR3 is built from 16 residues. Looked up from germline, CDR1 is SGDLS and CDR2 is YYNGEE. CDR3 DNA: TGTGCCAGCAGCGTAGCAGGGCGGGGGGCTCAAGAGACCCAGTACTTC. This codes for CASSVAGRGAQETQYF.

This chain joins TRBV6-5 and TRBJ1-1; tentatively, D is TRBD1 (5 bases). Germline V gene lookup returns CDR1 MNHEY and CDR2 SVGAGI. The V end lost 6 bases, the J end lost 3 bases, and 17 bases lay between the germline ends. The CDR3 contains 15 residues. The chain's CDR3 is CASRPSQGLDTEAFF. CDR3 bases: TGTGCCAGCAGACCAAGCCAGGGTTTGGACACTGAAGCTTTCTTT.

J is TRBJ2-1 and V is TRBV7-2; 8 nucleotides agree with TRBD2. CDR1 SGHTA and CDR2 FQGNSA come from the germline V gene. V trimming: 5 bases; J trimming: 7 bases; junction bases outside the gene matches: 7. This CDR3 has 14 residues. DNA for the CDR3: TGTGCCAGCAGCCCGATCGGGGGGGGTAATGAGCAGTTCTTC. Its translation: CASSPIGGGNEQFF.

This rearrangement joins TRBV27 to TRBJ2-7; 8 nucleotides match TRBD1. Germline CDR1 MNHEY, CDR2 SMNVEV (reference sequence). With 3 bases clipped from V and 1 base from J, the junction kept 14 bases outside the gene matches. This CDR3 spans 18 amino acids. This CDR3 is CASSFHFLRTGSSYEQYF. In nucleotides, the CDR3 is TGTGCCAGCAGTTTCCATTTCCTTAGGACAGGGTCGTCCTACGAGCAGTACTTC.

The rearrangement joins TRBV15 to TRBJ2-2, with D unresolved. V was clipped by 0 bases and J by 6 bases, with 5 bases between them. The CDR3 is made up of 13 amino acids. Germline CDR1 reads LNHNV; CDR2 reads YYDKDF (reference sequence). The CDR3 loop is CATSRDSAGELFF. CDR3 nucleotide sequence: TGTGCCACCAGCAGAGACAGCGCCGGGGAGCTGTTTTTT.

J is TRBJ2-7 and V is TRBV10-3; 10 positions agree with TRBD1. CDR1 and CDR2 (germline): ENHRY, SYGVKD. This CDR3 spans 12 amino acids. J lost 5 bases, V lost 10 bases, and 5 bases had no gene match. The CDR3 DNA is TGTGCCACCATGACAGGGGGCAACGAGCAGTACTTC. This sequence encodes CATMTGGNEQYF.

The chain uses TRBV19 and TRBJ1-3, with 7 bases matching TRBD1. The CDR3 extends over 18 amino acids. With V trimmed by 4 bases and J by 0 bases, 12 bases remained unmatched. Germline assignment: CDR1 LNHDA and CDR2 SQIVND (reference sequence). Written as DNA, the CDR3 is TGTGCCAGTAGTACTCGGCGAAGGGACAGATCCTCTGGAAACACCATATATTTT. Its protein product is CASSTRRRDRSSGNTIYF.

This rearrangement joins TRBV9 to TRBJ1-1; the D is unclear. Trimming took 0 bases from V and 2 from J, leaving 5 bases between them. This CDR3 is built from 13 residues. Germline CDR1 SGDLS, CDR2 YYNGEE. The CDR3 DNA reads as TGTGCCAGCAGCGTAGCGGGAAACACTGAAGCTTTCTTT. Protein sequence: CASSVAGNTEAFF.

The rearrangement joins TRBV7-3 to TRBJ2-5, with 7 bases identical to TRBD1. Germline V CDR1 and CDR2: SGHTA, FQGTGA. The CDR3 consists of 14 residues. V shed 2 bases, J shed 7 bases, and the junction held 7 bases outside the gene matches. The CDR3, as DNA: TGTGCCAGCAGCTTAGAAGGGGGCCACGCGACCCAGTACTTC. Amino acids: CASSLEGGHATQYF.

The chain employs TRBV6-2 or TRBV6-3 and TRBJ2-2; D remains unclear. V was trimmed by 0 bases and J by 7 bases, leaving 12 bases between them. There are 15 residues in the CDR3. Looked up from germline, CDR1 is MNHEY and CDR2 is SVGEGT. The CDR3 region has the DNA TGTGCCAGCAGTTACTCTCCGGCAGTTGGCGGGGAGCTGTTTTTT. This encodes CASSYSPAVGGELFF.

CDR3 sequence (DNA): TGTGCCAGCAGCCAGGGGTTGGGCAGTCCTCGCCAGCCCCAGCATTTT. This gives the protein CASSQGLGSPRQPQHF. V usage is TRBV3-1 (or the pseudogene TRBV3-2) and J usage is TRBJ1-5; D is uncertain. Deletions cut 3 bases from V and 7 bases from J, with 19 bases between. CDR3 length: 16 amino acids. Germline V gene lookup returns CDR1 LGHDT and CDR2 YNNKEL (reference sequence).

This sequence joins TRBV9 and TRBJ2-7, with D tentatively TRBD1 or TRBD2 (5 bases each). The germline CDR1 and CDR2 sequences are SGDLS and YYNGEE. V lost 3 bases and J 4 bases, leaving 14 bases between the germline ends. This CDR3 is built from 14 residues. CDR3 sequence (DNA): TGTGCCAGCAGCGGCACCGGGACCATGTACGAGCAGTACTTC. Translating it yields CASSGTGTMYEQYF. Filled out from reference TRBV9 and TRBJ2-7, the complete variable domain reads DSGVTQTPKHLITATGQRVTLRCSPRSGDLSVYWYQQSLDQGLQFLIQYYNGEERAKGNILERFSAQQFPDLHSELNLSSLELGDSALYFCASSGTGTMYEQYFGPGTRLTVT.

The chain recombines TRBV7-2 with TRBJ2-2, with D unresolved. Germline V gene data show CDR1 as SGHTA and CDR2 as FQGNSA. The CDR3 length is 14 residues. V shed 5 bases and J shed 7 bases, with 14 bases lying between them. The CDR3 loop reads CASSKKPWGGELFF. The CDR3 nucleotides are TGTGCCAGCAGCAAAAAGCCTTGGGGCGGGGAGCTGTTTTTT.

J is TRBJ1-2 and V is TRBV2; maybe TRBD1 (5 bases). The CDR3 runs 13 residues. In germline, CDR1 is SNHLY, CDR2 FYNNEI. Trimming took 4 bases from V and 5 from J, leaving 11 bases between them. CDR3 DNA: TGTGCCAGCAGTGTGAGTGGGGGGTATGGCTACACCTTC. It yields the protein CASSVSGGYGYTF.

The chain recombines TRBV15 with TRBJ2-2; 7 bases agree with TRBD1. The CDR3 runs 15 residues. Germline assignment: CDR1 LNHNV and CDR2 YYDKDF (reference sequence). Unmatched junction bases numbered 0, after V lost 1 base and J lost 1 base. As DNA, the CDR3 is TGTGCCACCAGCAGAGGGACAGGGAACACCGGGGAGCTGTTTTTT. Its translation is CATSRGTGNTGELFF.

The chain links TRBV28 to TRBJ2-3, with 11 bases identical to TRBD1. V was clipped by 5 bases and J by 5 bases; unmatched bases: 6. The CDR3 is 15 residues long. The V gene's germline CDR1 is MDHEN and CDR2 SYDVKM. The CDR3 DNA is TGTGCCAGCAGTCCCCCGGGACAGGGGGAAGATACGCAGTATTTT. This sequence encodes CASSPPGQGEDTQYF.

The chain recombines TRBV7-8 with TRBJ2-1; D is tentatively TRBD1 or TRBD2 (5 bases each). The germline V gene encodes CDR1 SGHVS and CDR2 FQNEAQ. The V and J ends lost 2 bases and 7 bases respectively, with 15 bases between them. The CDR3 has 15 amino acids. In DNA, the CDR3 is TGTGCCAGCAGCTTAATTGGGACGGGACCAAATGAGCAGTTCTTC. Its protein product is CASSLIGTGPNEQFF.